The entry below describes one T cell receptor (beta chain). Its antigen is currently unknown. This sample is part of a study of shared clonotypes between healthy human individuals. About the study: Plates per donor: three CD4 naive, three CD4 memory, two CD8 naive, one CD8 memory. Study conclusions and caveats: Generally, naive subsets came out with larger estimated richness than memory subsets. Non-shared clonotypes had lower generation probabilities than clonotypes shared by all four sorted-subset donors.

CDR1 and CDR2 from the germline V gene are MRHNA and SNTAGT. V shed 2 bases and J shed 6 bases, with 10 bases lying between them. The CDR3 runs 14 residues. Both subsets, CD45RA+ naive and CD45RA-negative memory, were split from the CD4+ cells. The method was immunoSEQ multiplex PCR; TCRdb's version includes in-frame clones alone and lacks a portion of them. Of around 2,000,000 clones in the sample, roughly 95% were seen once. Sequencing was performed on naive CD4+ T cells sorted from blood. Subset: CD45RA+ positively selected. The sequence came from a man younger than 35 in good health. The V call is TRBV6-4, the J call TRBJ2-2; either TRBD1 or TRBD2 may supply D (5 bases each). CDR3 bases: TGTGCCAGCAGTGACGAGGGGTTCTCCGGGGAGCTGTTTTTT. Protein product: CASSDEGFSGELFF.